Below, 11 T cell receptor beta chains from the same sample are listed, as sequenced in a study of CD8+CD57+ T cells in acquired aplastic anemia. Before being chosen for sequencing, patients had shown CD8+CD57+ cell expansion by flow cytometry. Genomic DNA, the template, was used for profiling of the TCR beta VDJ and CDR3. MiXCR was run by TCRdb on the reads, yielding one entry per CDR3 protein. Of some 120,000 distinct CDR3 sequences listed, 58% are singletons. The source material was sorted CD4+, CD8+, or CD8+CD57+ T cells (not recorded which) from PBMCs. The receptors derive from a human donor with aplastic anemia.

The rearrangement links TRBV2 to TRBJ1-5; D remains ambiguous. Per the germline V gene, CDR1 is SNHLY and CDR2 is FYNNEI. This CDR3 is built from 14 residues. V was clipped by 3 bases and J by 0 bases, with 6 bases between them. The CDR3 loop reads CASSDTASNQPQHF. CDR3 in DNA: TGTGCCAGCAGTGACACAGCTAGCAATCAGCCCCAGCATTTT.

This clonotype was seen only a few times. V is TRBV5-1 and J is TRBJ1-5; weak D call: TRBD1 (5 bases). Trimming cost V 0 bases and J 5 bases, with 12 bases left between them. The CDR3 runs to 15 residues. Germline values: CDR1 SGHRS, CDR2 YFSETQ. Here the CDR3 reads CASSLAGRDHQPQHF. The DNA for the CDR3 is TGCGCCAGCAGCTTGGCGGGCAGGGACCATCAGCCCCAGCATTTT.

On this clonotype: This could be a read error, since a much larger clone is one nucleotide away. The V call is TRBV4-1, the J call TRBJ1-1, with D maybe TRBD1 (5 bases). The CDR3 covers 15 residues. The V gene's germline CDR1 is MGHRA and CDR2 YSYEKL. The CDR3 here is CAISQLPGGNTEAFF. DNA of the CDR3: TGCGCCATCAGCCAACTCCCCGGGGGGAACACTGAAGCTTTCTTT.

The V call is TRBV12-3 or TRBV12-4, the J call TRBJ2-2; 9 bases agree with TRBD1. V lost 7 bases to trimming and J lost 1 base; unmatched junction nucleotides: 10. The CDR3 has 17 residues. As DNA, the CDR3 is TGTGCCAGCAACAAGCGACAGGGGGAGGAGAACACCGGGGAGCTGTTTTTT. Protein sequence: CASNKRQGEENTGELFF.

This clonotype has ten or more counts. The CDR3 DNA follows: TGTGCCAGCAGCCCCCTATCGGCCTCCTACGAGCAGTACTTC. Translating it yields CASSPLSASYEQYF. The V and J genes are TRBV7-2 and TRBJ2-7; unclear D gene. Germline V gives CDR1 SGHTA, CDR2 FQGNSA. V gave up 5 bases and J gave up 0 bases, with 11 bases separating them. The CDR3 extends over 14 amino acids.

A single count supports this clonotype. The chain carries TRBV15 and TRBJ2-3; D might be TRBD1 (6 bases). CDR3 size: 14 residues. Germline assignment: CDR1 LNHNV and CDR2 YYDKDF (reference sequence). With 0 bases removed from V and 6 bases from J, the gap between germline ends came to 10 bases. The CDR3 nucleotides read TGTGCCACCAGCAGAGATATGGGGGCGGATACGCAGTATTTT. As protein: CATSRDMGADTQYF.

This clonotype has more than one count but fewer than ten. The chain is built from TRBV2 and TRBJ2-2; possible D gene TRBD1, 7 bases. The CDR3 has 15 residues. V lost 7 bases and J 2 bases, leaving 14 bases between the germline ends. Germline-derived CDR1 and CDR2 are SNHLY and FYNNEI. The CDR3 sequence: CASKSQGGNTGELFF. For the CDR3, the DNA is TGTGCCAGCAAATCGCAGGGGGGAAACACCGGGGAGCTGTTTTTT.

The chain carries TRBV7-8 and TRBJ2-2; no clear D. CDR1 is SGHVS, CDR2 FQNEAQ, per germline. V shed 1 base and J shed 8 bases, with 2 bases lying between them. The CDR3 is 11 residues long. The CDR3 here is CASSLEGELFF. The CDR3 bases are TGTGCCAGCAGCTTAGAGGGGGAGCTGTTTTTT.

Details on this clonotype: Germline is not matched at one junction end, which may reflect a read error. The J gene is TRBJ1-4, the V gene TRBV19; TRBD1 might be the D (5 bases). Germline lookup yields CDR1 LNHDA and CDR2 SQIVND (reference sequence). The CDR3 loop spans 18 amino acids. CDR3 residues: CACSALGHVQDSTEKLFF. CDR3 coding DNA: TGTGCCTGTAGTGCCTTGGGGCATGTACAGGACTCTACCGAAAAACTGTTTTTT.

The rearrangement links TRBV9 to TRBJ1-2; D is uncertain. Germline CDR1 SGDLS, CDR2 YYNGEE. The V end lost 3 bases, the J end lost 4 bases, and 4 bases lay between the germline ends. The CDR3 has 11 residues. CDR3 in amino acids: CASSGVYGYTF. In DNA, the CDR3 is TGTGCCAGCAGCGGGGTCTATGGCTACACCTTC. The variable domain in full, with the rest retrieved from reference TRBV9 and TRBJ1-2, is DSGVTQTPKHLITATGQRVTLRCSPRSGDLSVYWYQQSLDQGLQFLIQYYNGEERAKGNILERFSAQQFPDLHSELNLSSLELGDSALYFCASSGVYGYTFGSGTRLTVV.

The V gene is TRBV19, the J gene TRBJ1-1; 7 bases align to TRBD1. CDR1 and CDR2 (germline): LNHDA, SQIVND (reference sequence). V was clipped by 3 bases and J by 2 bases; unmatched bases: 12. This CDR3 is 17 amino acids long. CDR3 in amino acids: CASSISETGFINTEAFF. The CDR3 DNA follows: TGTGCCAGTAGTATTTCTGAGACAGGGTTCATAAACACTGAAGCTTTCTTT.